This entry is about one TCR beta chain. Its antigen is still unknown. There are no base qualities to consult, and no much larger clone falls within one base. This specimen belongs to a study of blood T cell repertoires in COVID-19 (dated by TCRdb to the early 2020s). Some background on the complete study: Collaborator samples came from the United States, Italy and Spain and covered acute and convalescent phases of COVID-19. The material from the prospective study consisted of cDNA or gDNA derived from T cells, B-cell-depleted T cells, or PBMCs. Subjects who had been exposed to COVID-19, were actively infected with it, or had recovered from it provided the deeply sampled blood TCRbeta repertoires that made up the dataset. The repertoires were released in a freely available public database meant as a resource for research on the immune response to SARS-CoV-2. The samples were drawn from the first 160 participants of the ongoing ImmuneRACE study and from roughly 1,300 subjects provided by 6 global collaborators. Sample metadata almost always included a de-identified subject ID, COVID-19 status, age in years and sex. HLA class I and class II types, where available, came from metadata supplied by the sample provider rather than from assay-based typing. Findings and caveats that apply to the study as a whole: The quantity of clinical and demographic metadata differed by source and by participant and was supplied without curation.

The immunoSEQ Assay, a bias-controlled multiplex PCR, was used to amplify TCRbeta CDR3 regions from genomic DNA. For the original study's pipeline: The number of nucleated cells in each sample was estimated from the amplification of reference gene primers within the assay. Sequence reads were collapsed and filtered to measure the absolute abundance of every unique TCRbeta CDR3 rearrangement. For each sample, productive Simpson clonality was calculated as the square root of Simpson's diversity index across productive rearrangements. The clones in this table, taken by TCRdb from immuneACCESS, are in-frame only. Not every clone is retained; where verified, under half of the shortfall comes from an unresolved V gene, and the cause of the rest is unknown. D and trimming were read from the DNA, whereas the V and J calls and clone size are those reported in that table. For this sample there are 95,000 to 150,000 clones; about 88% appear just once. Of the sample, approximately 1.4% falls within the top ten clones.

Collaborating institutions collected whole blood in K2EDTA tubes following their own protocols. Collaborator samples were shipped for TCRbeta analysis as frozen whole blood, isolated PBMCs, or DNA extracted from either sample type. At the junction V is shortened by 4 bases and J by 4 bases, with 7 bases in between. The germline V gene provides CDR1 SQVTM and CDR2 ANQGSEA. From the cysteine through the phenylalanine, the CDR3 covers 12 amino acids. The retained sequence is limited to the CDR3, 36 bases, with the frame set at the first base. The sequenced material came from peripheral blood. This clonotype originated in a human donor in a cohort sampled during active COVID-19. The chain was built from TRBV29-1 and TRBJ2-2, with TRBD2 as a weak D call on 5 bases. This receptor has the CDR3 CSVVGVTGELFF. Read as DNA, the sequence is TGCAGCGTTGTCGGGGTCACCGGGGAGCTGTTTTTT.